The 8 T cell receptor beta chains presented below share a single source sample, sequenced in a study of glioma-infiltrating T cells (dated by TCRdb to about 2016). Instrument on record: Illumina MiSeq. TCR alpha and beta CDR3 regions were amplified with the iRepertoire nested amplicon-rescue multiplex PCR (arm-PCR) platform from RNA. Using fastp at Q25 and MiXCR, TCRdb reprocessed the public reads and kept productive beta chains. Every distinct CDR3 protein forms one entry, paired with its most common genes and DNA. Across this sample there are around 350,000 distinct CDR3 sequences, with around 45% seen only once. Clones ranked in the top ten supply 9.5% to 15% of the sample. Sequenced sample: glioma tissue, nonneoplastic brain tissue, or PBMCs (not recorded which). The receptors stem from a human donor with low-grade glioma or glioblastoma, undergoing nonglioma brain surgery, or in good health (not recorded which).

The chain has TRBV18 and TRBJ1-5; unclear D gene. The length of the CDR3 is 15 residues. Germline V gene sequence: CDR1 KGHSH, CDR2 LQKENI. V lost 2 bases and J lost 1, with 9 bases in between. The CDR3 loop reads CASSPDGISNQPQHF. Written as DNA, the CDR3 is TGTGCCAGCTCACCAGACGGGATAAGCAATCAGCCCCAGCATTTT.

The V gene is TRBV29-1, the J gene TRBJ1-2; D is possibly TRBD1 (6 bases). Trimming cost V 0 bases and J 3 bases, with 17 bases left between them. This CDR3 contains 16 residues. Germline values: CDR1 SQVTM, CDR2 ANQGSEA. The CDR3: CSVEDLAGEGDYGYTF. The DNA for the CDR3 is TGCAGCGTTGAAGATCTTGCTGGGGAGGGGGACTATGGCTACACCTTC.

The chain carries TRBV5-1 and TRBJ1-1; D call uncertain. This CDR3 region has 16 residues. CDR1 and CDR2 from the germline V gene are SGHRS and YFSETQ. V lost 2 bases to trimming and J lost 1 base, with 15 bases between them. The DNA for the CDR3 is TGCGCCAGCAGCTTAATAGGAACCCACTCGAACACTGAAGCTTTCTTT. Residues: CASSLIGTHSNTEAFF.

This clonotype showed up just a few times. The rearrangement links TRBV20-1 to TRBJ1-2; a weak D match, TRBD1 (5 bases). From germline, CDR1 is DFQATT and CDR2 SNEGSKA (reference sequence). The length of the CDR3 is 15 residues. V was shortened by 4 bases and J by 4 bases, with 19 bases between the two germline ends. The DNA of the CDR3 is TGCAGTGCTACCTGGGACGGAGAACCTTTCTATGGCTACACCTTC. Protein: CSATWDGEPFYGYTF.

For this clonotype: This may stem from a read error, because a much larger clone lies one nucleotide away. The CDR3 DNA sequence: TGTGCCAGCAGTTGCTCGACGGGGAGGAATTCACCCCTCCACTTT. This codes for CASSCSTGRNSPLHF. The chain links TRBV6-6 to TRBJ1-6; D is ambiguous. The length of the CDR3 is 15 residues. Germline-derived CDR1 and CDR2 are MNHNY and SVGAGI (reference sequence). The V end was cut by 4 bases, the J end by 7 bases, with 14 bases between.

The V call is TRBV2, the J call TRBJ2-1, with 7 bases that match TRBD2. CDR3 length: 14 amino acids. After removal of 4 bases from V and 6 bases from J, the junction contained 6 bases not matched to a gene. Germline assignment: CDR1 SNHLY and CDR2 FYNNEI. The CDR3 DNA follows: TGTGCCAGCAGTGTCAGTCTAGCGGCCAATGAGCAGTTCTTC. It translates to CASSVSLAANEQFF.

In the case of this clonotype: It may be a read error: a sequence one base away is much more abundant. The CDR3 DNA is TGCAGTGCTAGACAGGGGGCGAACACTGAAGCTTTATTT. It is translated as CSARQGANTEALF. This chain links TRBV20-1 with TRBJ1-1; 8 bases are shared with TRBD1. CDR1 and CDR2 from the germline V gene are DFQATT and SNEGSKA (reference sequence). The CDR3 sequence is 13 residues long.

This clonotype showed up just a few times. The rearrangement joins TRBV20-1 to TRBJ1-2, with D maybe TRBD1 (6 bases). Germline V gives CDR1 DFQATT, CDR2 SNEGSKA (reference sequence). The ends were cut back, 3 bases at V and 2 bases at J, with 13 bases in the middle. The CDR3 extends over 14 amino acids. DNA of the CDR3: TGCAGTGCTAGTGAGCGGGGGGCCAACTATGGCTACACCTTC. Translating it yields CSASERGANYGYTF.